The source of this T cell receptor beta chain is a study of blood T cells in healthy people across ages. The second PCR ran roughly 7 to 12 cycles with a sample-barcoded 5' primer and J-beta primers. Each TCR beta cDNA got a 12-nucleotide random molecular identifier. TCRdb reprocessed the 5' RACE reads with MiXCR, giving one entry per CDR3 protein. This sample has about 570,000 distinct CDR3 sequences, with about 25% found just once. Caucasian, healthy and from Russia, the donors were aged between 6 and 90. CDR1 is SGHTA, CDR2 FQGNSA, per germline. The CDR3 is 14 amino acids. V shed 2 bases, J shed 4 bases, and the junction held 5 bases outside the gene matches.

The chain combines TRBV7-2 with TRBJ2-7; 7 bases are shared with TRBD2. The receptor was derived from a woman aged 65 to 85 in good health. The sample taken for sequencing was blood. CDR3 amino acids: CASSLISGAYEQYV. CDR3 sequence (DNA): TGTGCCAGCAGCTTAATCAGCGGGGCTTACGAGCAGTACGTC.